A single sample gave rise to the 31 T cell receptor beta chains below, sequenced in a study of T cells in Graves' hyperthyroidism and ophthalmopathy. Template material for amplifying TCR beta CDR3 regions consisted of RNA transcripts. The study used the HTBI primer set for a first-round RT-PCR of the TCR CDR3. TCRdb called the multiplex PCR reads again in MiXCR, with one record for every CDR3 protein. Of about 610,000 distinct CDR3 sequences listed, 14% to 15% are singletons. The sequencing input was blood. These receptors came from a woman in her forties with Graves' ophthalmopathy.

This clonotype was counted between two and nine times. The chain carries TRBV19 and TRBJ1-2, with TRBD1 matching over 8 bases. The germline V gene has CDR1 LNHDA and CDR2 SQIVND (reference sequence). With V trimmed by 7 bases and J by 8 bases, 9 bases remained unmatched. The length of the CDR3 is 13 residues. The DNA for the CDR3 is TGTGCCAGTACCAACCCGGGGACAGGCGGCTACACCTTC. As protein: CASTNPGTGGYTF. Drawing the rest from reference TRBV19 and TRBJ1-2, the complete variable domain is DGGITQSPKYLFRKEGQNVTLSCEQNLNHDAMYWYRQDPGQGLRLIYYSQIVNDFQKGDIAEGYSVSREKKESFPLTVTSAQKNPTAFYLCASTNPGTGGYTFGSGTRLTVV.

This clonotype showed up many times. V gene TRBV7-2 combines with J gene TRBJ2-2; TRBD2 matches 13 bases. The CDR3 loop spans 18 amino acids. CDR1 SGHTA and CDR2 FQGNSA come from the germline V gene. V gave up 0 bases and J gave up 4 bases; unmatched junction bases: 5. The CDR3 is CASSLAGGTSGATGELFF. CDR3 nucleotides: TGTGCCAGCAGCTTAGCCGGCGGGACTAGCGGGGCCACCGGGGAGCTGTTTTTT.

This clonotype was counted many times. The rearrangement uses TRBV2 and TRBJ1-5; no clear D gene. Germline loops: CDR1 SNHLY, CDR2 FYNNEI. CDR3 size: 12 residues. The V gene lost 7 bases and the J gene lost 5 bases, with 9 bases spanning the gap. The CDR3 nucleotides are TGTGCCAGCAATCAGGAGGATCAGCCCCAGCATTTT. This codes for CASNQEDQPQHF.

J is TRBJ2-7 and V is TRBV7-9, with 7 bases fitting TRBD1. The CDR3 covers 15 residues. V shed 1 base, J shed 2 bases, and the junction held 5 bases outside the gene matches. The germline V gene has CDR1 SEHNR and CDR2 FQNEAQ (reference sequence). As DNA, the CDR3 is TGTGCCAGCAGCTTAGAGGGACAGCTTACCTACGAGCAGTACTTC. The encoded protein is CASSLEGQLTYEQYF.

This clonotype was counted at least ten times. The rearrangement uses TRBV19 and TRBJ2-7; 7 nucleotides align to TRBD1. The CDR3 loop spans 15 amino acids. The germline V gene has CDR1 LNHDA and CDR2 SQIVND (reference sequence). The junction had 7 bases not matched to a gene; V was cut back by 5 bases and J by 0 bases. The CDR3 loop reads CASSRLTGNSYEQYF. CDR3 coding DNA: TGTGCCAGTAGTCGACTGACAGGGAACTCCTACGAGCAGTACTTC.

In its sample, this clonotype was seen many times. V is TRBV6-2 or TRBV6-3 and J is TRBJ2-3; tentatively, D is TRBD1 or TRBD2 (6 bases each). CDR1 and CDR2 (germline): MNHEY, SVGEGT. The V and J ends lost 6 bases and 2 bases respectively, with 24 bases between them. The CDR3 spans 18 residues. CDR3: CASSASGAGSPITDTQYF. The CDR3 nucleotides are TGTGCCAGCAGCGCTTCGGGGGCAGGGTCCCCTATCACAGATACGCAGTATTTT.

This clonotype appeared a few times. This chain links TRBV11-1 with TRBJ1-6; perhaps TRBD1 as D (6 bases). The germline V and J ends were trimmed by 5 bases and 7 bases, with 21 bases remaining between them. Germline V gene data show CDR1 as SGHAT and CDR2 as FQDESV (reference sequence). The CDR3 sequence is 17 residues long. The CDR3 DNA is TGTGCCAGCAGCCAGATCCTGGACAGTCTATCAAATTCACCCCTCCACTTT. Translated, it gives CASSQILDSLSNSPLHF.

This clonotype was counted only a few times. CDR3 region: CASSPIGATYEQYF. CDR3 nucleotide sequence: TGTGCCAGCAGCCCCATAGGGGCTACCTACGAGCAGTACTTC. This chain uses TRBV27 with TRBJ2-7, with a tentative D call TRBD1 (5 bases). The germline gives CDR1 MNHEY, CDR2 SMNVEV (reference sequence). Between the trimmed V and J ends, which lost 6 bases and 2 bases, there was a span of 14 bases. The CDR3 runs to 14 residues.

V usage is TRBV11-3 and J usage is TRBJ2-5, with 8 nucleotides matching TRBD1. Germline CDR1 reads SGHNT; CDR2 reads YENEEA. V was clipped by 1 base and J by 5 bases; unmatched bases: 3. CDR3 size: 14 residues. The CDR3 loop reads CASSLGRGPETQYF. The CDR3 DNA reads TGTGCCAGCAGCTTAGGCAGGGGGCCGGAGACCCAGTACTTC. The variable domain in full, with the rest retrieved from reference TRBV11-3 and TRBJ2-5, is EAGVVQSPRYKIIEKKQPVAFWCNPISGHNTLYWYLQNLGQGPELLIRYENEEAVDDSQLPKDRFSAERLKGVDSTLKIQPAELGDSAVYLCASSLGRGPETQYFGPGTRLLVL.

The sample holds many counts of this clonotype. The chain uses TRBV15 and TRBJ1-2; the D gene is possibly TRBD1 (6 bases). The CDR3 length is 14 residues. The V end lost 0 bases, the J end lost 6 bases, and 11 bases lay between the germline ends. Germline CDR1 reads LNHNV; CDR2 reads YYDKDF (reference sequence). The chain's CDR3 is CATSRDQGMNGYTF. CDR3 nucleotide sequence: TGTGCCACCAGCAGAGATCAGGGGATGAATGGCTACACCTTC.

In this sample, this clonotype turned up many times. The chain uses TRBV19 and TRBJ2-2; 13 nucleotides line up with TRBD2. This CDR3 has 19 residues. J gave up 3 bases and V 6 bases, and 13 bases lay outside the gene matches. Per the germline V gene, CDR1 is LNHDA and CDR2 is SQIVND (reference sequence). The chain's CDR3 is CASSPGLAGVNLYTGELFF. CDR3 DNA: TGTGCCAGTAGCCCTGGACTAGCGGGAGTTAATCTATACACCGGGGAGCTGTTTTTT. The whole variable domain, remainder taken from reference TRBV19 and TRBJ2-2, is DGGITQSPKYLFRKEGQNVTLSCEQNLNHDAMYWYRQDPGQGLRLIYYSQIVNDFQKGDIAEGYSVSREKKESFPLTVTSAQKNPTAFYLCASSPGLAGVNLYTGELFFGEGSRLTVL.

The rearrangement links TRBV6-2 or TRBV6-3 to TRBJ2-2; the D gene is possibly TRBD1 (7 bases). Germline V gives CDR1 MNHEY, CDR2 SVGEGT. Between the trimmed V and J ends, which lost 8 bases and 4 bases, there was a span of 20 bases. The CDR3 runs to 16 residues. Here the CDR3 reads CASGPWRGLSTGELFF. The CDR3 DNA reads TGTGCCAGCGGTCCCTGGAGGGGGCTATCCACCGGGGAGCTGTTTTTT.

This clonotype showed up just a few times. V is TRBV28 and J is TRBJ1-5; possibly TRBD1 for D (6 bases). V lost 9 bases and J 6 bases, leaving 12 bases between the germline ends. CDR1 is MDHEN, CDR2 SYDVKM, per germline. The CDR3 contains 12 residues. CDR3 DNA sequence: TGTGCCAGTACAGGGCTGAGTCAGCCCCAGCATTTT. It codes for CASTGLSQPQHF.

This clonotype was seen at least ten times. This chain joins TRBV20-1 and TRBJ1-2; D not resolved. Germline CDR1 DFQATT, CDR2 SNEGSKA (reference sequence). The CDR3 is made up of 10 amino acids. The V end was cut by 0 bases, the J end by 11 bases, with 7 bases between. Written as DNA, the CDR3 is TGCAGTGCTAGAGACAGCCTTTACACCTTC. Amino acid sequence: CSARDSLYTF.

This clonotype showed up many times. The rearrangement joins TRBV11-2 to TRBJ2-3; D not certain. This CDR3 has 13 residues. The V end lost 1 base, the J end lost 4 bases, and 6 bases lay between the germline ends. CDR1 and CDR2 (germline): SGHAT, FQNNGV. Written as DNA, the CDR3 is TGTGCCAGCAGCTTAGGGGCGGCAGATACGCAGTATTTT. Translation: CASSLGAADTQYF.

The chain uses TRBV27 and TRBJ1-1, with D maybe TRBD1 (5 bases). V was clipped by 0 bases and J by 7 bases, with 12 bases between them. Looked up from germline, CDR1 is MNHEY and CDR2 is SMNVEV (reference sequence). The CDR3 has 14 amino acids. This chain's CDR3 is CASSLSGLGSEAFF. The CDR3 DNA reads as TGTGCCAGCAGTTTATCGGGACTCGGAAGTGAAGCTTTCTTT.

There are many counts of this clonotype. The rearrangement joins TRBV20-1 to TRBJ2-5, with D tentatively TRBD2 (5 bases). V gave up 7 bases and J gave up 2 bases, with 14 bases separating them. The germline CDR1 and CDR2 sequences are DFQATT and SNEGSKA (reference sequence). The CDR3 extends over 13 amino acids. The CDR3 sequence is CSVTSLAQETQYF. The CDR3, as DNA: TGCAGTGTAACGAGTCTAGCACAAGAGACCCAGTACTTC.

This clonotype was seen at least ten times. The chain uses TRBV4-3 and TRBJ1-2, with unresolved D. This CDR3 is built from 13 residues. Germline V lookup: CDR1 LGHNA, CDR2 YSLEER. Trimming stripped 0 bases from V and 4 bases from J, with 6 bases between. The chain's CDR3 is CASSQEFGYGYTF. The CDR3 nucleotides read TGCGCCAGCAGCCAAGAATTCGGCTATGGCTACACCTTC.

There are many counts of this clonotype. The genes are TRBV6-5 and TRBJ2-5; 11 nucleotides align to TRBD2. The trim removed 7 bases at V and 3 bases at J, leaving 4 bases unmatched. Germline V gene lookup returns CDR1 MNHEY and CDR2 SVGAGI. The CDR3 is 14 residues long. The CDR3 loop is CASKLAGGEETQYF. The CDR3 nucleotides read TGTGCCAGCAAGCTAGCGGGAGGTGAAGAGACCCAGTACTTC.

The sample holds many counts of this clonotype. CDR3 DNA sequence: TGTGCCACCAGCAGAGTACCGGGGTTGGGGACTGAAGCTTTCTTT. Translated: CATSRVPGLGTEAFF. The gene calls are TRBV15 and TRBJ1-1, with D hard to call. The CDR3 has 15 amino acids. Trimming cost V 1 base and J 5 bases, with 14 bases left between them. Germline lookup yields CDR1 LNHNV and CDR2 YYDKDF (reference sequence).

This clonotype was seen many times. The chain combines TRBV6-2 or TRBV6-3 with TRBJ1-5; D perhaps matches TRBD1 (6 bases). Trimming cost V 6 bases and J 5 bases, with 11 bases left between them. Germline CDR1 and CDR2: MNHEY and SVGEGT. This CDR3 region has 13 residues. This CDR3 reads CASRRTAHQPQHF. The CDR3 bases are TGTGCCAGCAGACGGACAGCCCATCAGCCCCAGCATTTT.

The gene calls are TRBV6-1 and TRBJ2-5; a possible D gene is TRBD2 (7 bases). This CDR3 is built from 17 residues. V was cut by 5 bases and J by 4 bases, with 23 bases left in between. Germline CDR1 is MNHNS and CDR2 is SASEGT. The CDR3 region has the DNA TGTGCCAGCAGTCCCCGGGGAGGGGGTGTTAATGGAGAGACCCAGTACTTC. Encoded protein: CASSPRGGGVNGETQYF.

This clonotype was picked up a small number of times. The gene calls are TRBV2 and TRBJ2-4, with 9 bases identical to TRBD2. V gave up 6 bases and J gave up 8 bases; unmatched junction bases: 8. This CDR3 region has 14 residues. The germline V gene encodes CDR1 SNHLY and CDR2 FYNNEI. The CDR3 is CASSRGGAEDIQYF. Here the CDR3 DNA reads TGTGCCAGCAGCCGCGGGGGGGCGGAGGACATTCAGTACTTC.

This clonotype was detected many times. The chain joins TRBV27 to TRBJ2-7; 8 nucleotides agree with TRBD1. The length of the CDR3 is 14 residues. Germline-derived CDR1 and CDR2 are MNHEY and SMNVEV (reference sequence). Trimming cost V 8 bases and J 0 bases; bases outside gene matches: 6. The CDR3: CASCPGQASYEQYF. DNA for the CDR3: TGTGCCAGCTGTCCGGGACAGGCCTCCTACGAGCAGTACTTC.

This clonotype was detected many times. The chain uses TRBV25-1 and TRBJ2-5; 8 bases are a match to TRBD1. Per germline, CDR1 MGHDK and CDR2 SYGVNS. The J segment lost 3 bases and the V segment lost 0 bases, leaving 3 bases of the junction unmatched. The CDR3 spans 15 residues. DNA for the CDR3: TGTGCCAGCAGTGAATATGGACAGGGTGAAGAGACCCAGTACTTC. Protein product: CASSEYGQGEETQYF.

V usage is TRBV5-1 and J usage is TRBJ2-5; a weak D match, TRBD1 (6 bases). Per the germline V gene, CDR1 is SGHRS and CDR2 is YFSETQ. The V end lost 4 bases, the J end lost 5 bases, and 15 bases lay between the germline ends. The CDR3 has 14 amino acids. The CDR3 region is CASSGTTGWETQYF. As DNA, the CDR3 is TGCGCCAGCAGCGGAACTACAGGGTGGGAGACCCAGTACTTC.

This clonotype was seen ten or more times. The rearrangement uses TRBV20-1 and TRBJ2-7; TRBD2 agrees at 11 bases. CDR3 size: 14 residues. V lost 6 bases, J lost 5 bases, and 9 bases stayed unmatched. Germline assignment: CDR1 DFQATT and CDR2 SNEGSKA (reference sequence). The CDR3 is CSAVLLAGVNEQYF. Written as DNA, the CDR3 is TGCAGTGCCGTATTACTAGCGGGAGTCAACGAGCAGTACTTC.

This clonotype was picked up many times. The genes are TRBV6-1 and TRBJ2-7, with TRBD1 identical over 11 bases. The CDR3 is 14 amino acids. The V gene's germline CDR1 is MNHNS and CDR2 SASEGT. With V trimmed by 5 bases and J by 6 bases, 6 bases remained unmatched. This chain's CDR3 is CASSLGQGVSEQYF. CDR3 DNA: TGTGCCAGCAGTCTGGGACAGGGGGTCTCCGAGCAGTACTTC.

This clonotype was found once. A much larger clonotype is one base distant, so this may be a read error. The CDR3 nucleotides are TGTGCCGGCATCTTGGGCAGCGCTAGGGGGTATGGCTACACCTTC. The encoded protein is CAGILGSARGYGYTF. The chain joins TRBV12-3 or TRBV12-4 to TRBJ1-2, with D possibly TRBD1 on 6 matching bases. The CDR3 runs to 15 residues. V lost 11 bases to trimming and J lost 5 bases, with 24 bases between them.

The table lists this clonotype with many counts. The rearrangement joins TRBV6-1 to TRBJ1-3; D gene unclear. Trimming cost V 2 bases and J 4 bases, with 9 bases left between them. The CDR3 loop spans 14 amino acids. Looked up from germline, CDR1 is MNHNS and CDR2 is SASEGT. This CDR3 reads CASSEQFEGNTIYF. CDR3 DNA sequence: TGTGCCAGCAGTGAACAGTTCGAGGGAAACACCATATATTTT.

A note on this clonotype: This clone may be a read error of a much larger clone one base away. The chain uses TRBV9 and TRBJ2-7, with D perhaps TRBD1 or TRBD2 (5 bases each). Germline V gives CDR1 SGDLS, CDR2 YYNGEE. The ends were cut back, 3 bases at V and 5 bases at J, with 12 bases in the middle. The CDR3 is 13 amino acids. In DNA form, the CDR3 reads TGTGCCAGCAGCGAGGGACCAGCCCACGAGCAGTACTTC. This codes for CASSEGPAHEQYF.